These 14 T cell receptor beta chains were all obtained from the same sample, sequenced in a study of CD8 T cell repertoires and HIV-1 epitope variants. The antigens of these receptors remain unknown. Assay used: immunoSEQ multiplex PCR; TCRdb lists only in-frame clones, some missing. The table shows 6,000 to 8,000 clones, with 65% to 70% occurring only once. Sequencing was performed on cultured CD8+ T cells derived from PBMCs. The receptors here all came from a male donor with HIV.

V and J are TRBV19 and TRBJ1-1, with 11 bases lining up with TRBD1. CDR3 length: 15 residues. Germline lookup yields CDR1 LNHDA and CDR2 SQIVND (reference sequence). With V trimmed by 7 bases and J by 4 bases, 8 bases remained unmatched. The CDR3 loop reads CASTIGQGAVTEAFF. The DNA for the CDR3 is TGTGCCAGTACCATAGGACAGGGGGCTGTCACTGAAGCTTTCTTT.

This chain joins TRBV5-4 and TRBJ2-1; D is undetermined. The germline gives CDR1 SGHNT, CDR2 YYREEE (reference sequence). CDR3 length equals 11 residues. Trimming removed 6 bases from V and 7 bases from J, with 8 bases in between. In DNA, the CDR3 is TGTGCCAGCAATCAAGGGAATGAGCAGTTCTTC. Translation gives CASNQGNEQFF.

V is TRBV19 and J is TRBJ1-5; 8 nucleotides line up with TRBD1. The germline CDR1 and CDR2 sequences are LNHDA and SQIVND (reference sequence). The trim removed 5 bases at V and 5 bases at J, leaving 2 bases unmatched. This CDR3 comprises 13 residues. Here the CDR3 DNA reads TGTGCCAGTAGTCTACAGGGGGATCAGCCCCAGCATTTT. It yields the protein CASSLQGDQPQHF.

This chain connects TRBV5-1 to TRBJ2-7; 8 bases line up with TRBD2. Looked up from germline, CDR1 is SGHRS and CDR2 is YFSETQ. The CDR3 extends over 14 amino acids. V shed 6 bases, J shed 1 base, and the junction held 6 bases outside the gene matches. CDR3 bases: TGCGCCAGCACCGAAACGGGAGGGTCCTACGAGCAGTACTTC. This codes for CASTETGGSYEQYF.

The chain combines TRBV19 with TRBJ2-4; 9 bases line up with TRBD1. The germline V gene encodes CDR1 LNHDA and CDR2 SQIVND (reference sequence). CDR3 size: 13 residues. The V and J ends lost 5 bases and 6 bases, in that order; junction bases with no gene match: 2. The CDR3 loop reads CASSPGQGNIQYF. The CDR3 bases are TGTGCCAGTAGTCCGGGACAGGGAAACATTCAGTACTTC.

The chain joins TRBV12-5 to TRBJ2-4, with D unresolved. Trimming took 5 bases from V and 0 from J, leaving 20 bases between them. This CDR3 is built from 18 residues. Germline CDR1 reads LGHNT; CDR2 reads FRNRAP. The CDR3 loop is CASGLPTRSLIAKNIQYF. The DNA for the CDR3 is TGTGCTAGTGGTCTACCTACACGAAGCCTAATAGCCAAAAACATTCAGTACTTC.

The rearrangement links TRBV27 to TRBJ1-4; tentative D call: TRBD1 (6 bases). Germline CDR1 and CDR2: MNHEY and SMNVEV (reference sequence). Trimming left V 5 bases short and J 6 bases short, with 16 bases between. CDR3 size: 15 residues. The CDR3 loop reads CASSPWTDEDEKLFF. The CDR3 region has the DNA TGTGCCAGCAGTCCTTGGACAGATGAGGATGAAAAACTGTTTTTT.

The chain combines TRBV5-5 with TRBJ2-7; possibly TRBD2 for D (6 bases). Germline values: CDR1 SGHKS, CDR2 YYEKEE (reference sequence). V was trimmed by 4 bases and J by 2 bases, leaving 13 bases between them. The CDR3 loop spans 14 amino acids. CDR3 coding DNA: TGTGCCAGCAGCCCGGCGGGACTCCCCTACGAGCAGTACTTC. This translates into CASSPAGLPYEQYF.

The J gene is TRBJ1-1, the V gene TRBV18, with D hard to call. Trimming removed 0 bases from V and 4 bases from J, with 9 bases in between. CDR1 is KGHSH and CDR2 is LQKENI in the germline V gene. The CDR3 consists of 14 residues. The chain's CDR3 is CASSPPSPATEAFF. The CDR3 region has the DNA TGTGCCAGCTCACCACCGTCCCCGGCCACTGAAGCTTTCTTT.

The CDR3 region has the DNA TGTGCCCACCAGGAAGGAGGGACAGGGGCGCCGGGGGACGAGCAGTACTTC. Amino acid sequence: CAHQEGGTGAPGDEQYF. The chain employs TRBV10-3 and TRBJ2-7, with 10 bases lining up with TRBD1. In germline, CDR1 is ENHRY, CDR2 SYGVKD. The CDR3 runs to 17 residues. J was trimmed by 5 bases and V by 11 bases; bases with no gene match: 21.

This chain uses TRBV6-6 with TRBJ1-4, with D perhaps TRBD1 (5 bases). Per the germline V gene, CDR1 is MNHNY and CDR2 is SVGAGI (reference sequence). The CDR3 runs 13 residues. V was shortened by 2 bases and J by 10 bases, with 11 bases between the two germline ends. As DNA, the CDR3 is TGTGCCAGCAGTTACAAATGGGGACTAAAACTGTTTTTT. The encoded protein is CASSYKWGLKLFF.

V is TRBV5-4 and J is TRBJ2-5, with 11 bases fitting TRBD2. V lost 2 bases and J lost 2; bases outside the gene matches: 2. This CDR3 spans 15 amino acids. Germline CDR1 SGHNT, CDR2 YYREEE (reference sequence). CDR3 sequence reads: CASSFSSGGQETQYF. DNA of the CDR3: TGTGCCAGCAGCTTTTCTAGCGGGGGGCAAGAGACCCAGTACTTC.

This clone was observed a few times. V usage is TRBV6-1 and J usage is TRBJ2-7; D is ambiguous. CDR1 MNHNS and CDR2 SASEGT come from the germline V gene. V was cut by 0 bases and J by 4 bases, with 7 bases left in between. CDR3 length: 13 amino acids. As DNA, the CDR3 is TGTGCCAGCAGTGAAGCGACCGCATACGAGCAGTACTTC. It is translated as CASSEATAYEQYF.

The rearrangement joins TRBV5-4 to TRBJ2-7; 10 bases fit TRBD2. The CDR3 covers 15 residues. The germline gives CDR1 SGHNT, CDR2 YYREEE (reference sequence). V gave up 4 bases and J gave up 5 bases; unmatched junction bases: 9. The CDR3 loop is CASSPRVAGGDEQYF. The CDR3 DNA sequence: TGTGCCAGCAGCCCCCGGGTAGCGGGGGGCGACGAGCAGTACTTC.